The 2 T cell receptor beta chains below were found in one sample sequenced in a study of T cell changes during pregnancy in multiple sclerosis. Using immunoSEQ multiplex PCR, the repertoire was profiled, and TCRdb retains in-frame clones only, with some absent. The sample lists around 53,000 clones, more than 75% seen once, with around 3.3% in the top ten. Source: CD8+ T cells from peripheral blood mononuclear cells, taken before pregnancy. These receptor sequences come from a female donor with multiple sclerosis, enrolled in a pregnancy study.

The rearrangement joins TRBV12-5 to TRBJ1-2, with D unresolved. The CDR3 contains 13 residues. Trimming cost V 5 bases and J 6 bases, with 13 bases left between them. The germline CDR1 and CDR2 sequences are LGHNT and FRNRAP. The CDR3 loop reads CASGGSIRDGYTF. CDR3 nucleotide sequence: TGTGCTAGTGGTGGCTCCATACGGGATGGCTACACCTTC.

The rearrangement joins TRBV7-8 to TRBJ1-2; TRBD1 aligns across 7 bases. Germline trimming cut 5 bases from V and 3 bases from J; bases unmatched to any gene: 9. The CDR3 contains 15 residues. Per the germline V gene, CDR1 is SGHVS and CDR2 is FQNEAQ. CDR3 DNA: TGTGCCAGCAGCCCACGGGACAGCAACTACTATGGCTACACCTTC. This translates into CASSPRDSNYYGYTF. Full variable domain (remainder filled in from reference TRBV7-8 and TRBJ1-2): GAGVSQSPRYKVAKRGQDVALRCDPISGHVSLFWYQQALGQGPEFLTYFQNEAQLDKSGLPSDRFFAERPEGSVSTLKIQRTQQEDSAVYLCASSPRDSNYYGYTFGSGTRLTVV.